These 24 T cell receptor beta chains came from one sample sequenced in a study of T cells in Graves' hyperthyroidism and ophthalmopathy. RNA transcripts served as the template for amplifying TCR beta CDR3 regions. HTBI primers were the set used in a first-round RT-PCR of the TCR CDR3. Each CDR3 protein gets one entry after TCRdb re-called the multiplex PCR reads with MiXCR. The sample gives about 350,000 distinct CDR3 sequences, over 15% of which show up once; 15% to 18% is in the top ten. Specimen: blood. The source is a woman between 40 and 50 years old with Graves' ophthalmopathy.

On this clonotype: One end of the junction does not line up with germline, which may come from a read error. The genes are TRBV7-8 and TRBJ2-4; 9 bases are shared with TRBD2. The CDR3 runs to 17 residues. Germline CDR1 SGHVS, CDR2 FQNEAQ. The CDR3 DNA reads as TGTGCCAGCAGCTTAGGATTAGCGGGAGCAGACAAAAACTTTCAGTACTTC. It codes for CASSLGLAGADKNFQYF. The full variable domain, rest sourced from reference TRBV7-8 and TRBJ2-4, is GAGVSQSPRYKVAKRGQDVALRCDPISGHVSLFWYQQALGQGPEFLTYFQNEAQLDKSGLPSDRFFAERPEGSVSTLKIQRTQQEDSAVYLCASSLGLAGADKNFQYFGAGTRLSVL.

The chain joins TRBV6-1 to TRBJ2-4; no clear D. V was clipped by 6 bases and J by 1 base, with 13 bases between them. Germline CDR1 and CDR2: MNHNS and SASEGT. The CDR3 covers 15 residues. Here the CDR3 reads CASRAPEWAKNIQYF. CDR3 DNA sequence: TGTGCCAGCAGGGCGCCGGAATGGGCCAAAAACATTCAGTACTTC.

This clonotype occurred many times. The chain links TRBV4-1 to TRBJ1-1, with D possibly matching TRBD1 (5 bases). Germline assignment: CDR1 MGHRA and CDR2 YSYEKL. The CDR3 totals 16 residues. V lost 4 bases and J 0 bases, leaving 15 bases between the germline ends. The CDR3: CASSRLSGFVNTEAFF. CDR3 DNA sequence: TGCGCCAGCAGCCGCCTATCAGGGTTCGTGAACACTGAAGCTTTCTTT.

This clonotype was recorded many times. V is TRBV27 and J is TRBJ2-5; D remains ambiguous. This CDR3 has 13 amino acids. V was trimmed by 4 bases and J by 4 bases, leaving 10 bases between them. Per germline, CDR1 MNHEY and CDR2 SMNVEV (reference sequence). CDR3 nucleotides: TGTGCCAGCAGTTATAGGGTTTTAGAGACCCAGTACTTC. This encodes CASSYRVLETQYF.

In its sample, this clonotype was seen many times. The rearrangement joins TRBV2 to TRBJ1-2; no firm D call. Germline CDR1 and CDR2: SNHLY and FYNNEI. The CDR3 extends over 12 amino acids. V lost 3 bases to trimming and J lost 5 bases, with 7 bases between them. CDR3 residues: CASSEVRYGYTF. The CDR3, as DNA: TGTGCCAGCAGTGAGGTCAGATATGGCTACACCTTC.

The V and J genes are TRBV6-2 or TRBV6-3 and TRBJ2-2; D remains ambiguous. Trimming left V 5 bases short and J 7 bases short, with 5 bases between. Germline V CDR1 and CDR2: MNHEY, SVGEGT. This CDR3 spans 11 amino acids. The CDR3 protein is CASSDFGELFF. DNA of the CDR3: TGTGCCAGCAGTGACTTCGGGGAGCTGTTTTTT.

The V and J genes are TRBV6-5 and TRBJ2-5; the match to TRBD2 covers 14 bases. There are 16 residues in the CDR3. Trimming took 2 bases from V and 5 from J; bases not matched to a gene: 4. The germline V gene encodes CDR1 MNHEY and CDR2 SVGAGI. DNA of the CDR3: TGTGCCAGCAGTTACAGGCGGACTAGCGGGAGGGAGACCCAGTACTTC. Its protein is CASSYRRTSGRETQYF.

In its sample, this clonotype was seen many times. The CDR3 DNA is TGTGCCAGCAGCTTAAGGGCCCCAGAGACCCAGTACTTC. Protein: CASSLRAPETQYF. This sequence joins TRBV7-2 and TRBJ2-5; D gene unclear. The CDR3 has 13 residues. Germline V gene sequence: CDR1 SGHTA, CDR2 FQGNSA. The V and J ends lost 2 bases and 4 bases respectively, with 8 bases between them.

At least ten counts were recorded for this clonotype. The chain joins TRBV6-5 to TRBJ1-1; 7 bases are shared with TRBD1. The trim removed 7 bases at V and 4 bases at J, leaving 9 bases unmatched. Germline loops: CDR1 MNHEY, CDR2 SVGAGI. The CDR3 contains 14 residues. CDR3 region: CASTRQGGSTEAFF. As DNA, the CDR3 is TGTGCCAGCACTCGACAGGGTGGAAGCACTGAAGCTTTCTTT.

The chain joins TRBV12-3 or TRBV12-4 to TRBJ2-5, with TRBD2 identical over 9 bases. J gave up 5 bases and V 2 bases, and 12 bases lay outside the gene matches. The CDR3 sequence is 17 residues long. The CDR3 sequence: CASSLSRGGRAGETQYF. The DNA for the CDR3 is TGTGCCAGCAGTTTATCCCGTGGCGGGAGGGCCGGCGAGACCCAGTACTTC.

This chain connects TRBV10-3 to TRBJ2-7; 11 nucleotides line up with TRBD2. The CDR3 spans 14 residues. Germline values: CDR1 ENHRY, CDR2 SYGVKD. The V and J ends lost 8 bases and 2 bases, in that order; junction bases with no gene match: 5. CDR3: CAISTSGAAYEQYF. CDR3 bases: TGTGCCATCTCGACTAGCGGGGCCGCCTACGAGCAGTACTTC.

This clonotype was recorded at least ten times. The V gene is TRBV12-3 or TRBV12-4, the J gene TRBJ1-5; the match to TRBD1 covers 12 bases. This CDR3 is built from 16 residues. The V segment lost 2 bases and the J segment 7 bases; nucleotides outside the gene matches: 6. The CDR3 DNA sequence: TGTGCCAGCAGTTTAAGGGACAGGGGGCAAGAGCAGCCCCAGCATTTT. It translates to CASSLRDRGQEQPQHF.

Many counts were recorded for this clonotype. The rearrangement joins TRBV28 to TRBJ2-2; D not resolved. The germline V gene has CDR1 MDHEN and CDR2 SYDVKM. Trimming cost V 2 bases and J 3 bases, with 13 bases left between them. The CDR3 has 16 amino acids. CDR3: CASSLLQDGDTGELFF. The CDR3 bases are TGTGCCAGCAGTTTACTCCAAGACGGAGACACCGGGGAGCTGTTTTTT. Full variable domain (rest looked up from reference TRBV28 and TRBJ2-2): DVKVTQSSRYLVKRTGEKVFLECVQDMDHENMFWYRQDPGLGLRLIYFSYDVKMKEKGDIPEGYSVSREKKERFSLILESASTNQTSMYLCASSLLQDGDTGELFFGEGSRLTVL.

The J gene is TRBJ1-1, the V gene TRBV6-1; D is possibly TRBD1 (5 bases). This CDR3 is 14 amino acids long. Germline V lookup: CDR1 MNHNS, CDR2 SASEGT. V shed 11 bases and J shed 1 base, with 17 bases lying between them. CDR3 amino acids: CASGGDRRNTEAFF. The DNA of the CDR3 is TGTGCCTCCGGGGGGGACCGGAGGAACACTGAAGCTTTCTTT.

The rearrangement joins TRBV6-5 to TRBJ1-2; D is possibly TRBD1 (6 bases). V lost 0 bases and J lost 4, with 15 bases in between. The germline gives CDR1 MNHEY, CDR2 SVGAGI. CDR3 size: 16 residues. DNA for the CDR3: TGTGCCAGCAGTTACTCCGGGACACAGGGACTCTATGGCTACACCTTC. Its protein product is CASSYSGTQGLYGYTF.

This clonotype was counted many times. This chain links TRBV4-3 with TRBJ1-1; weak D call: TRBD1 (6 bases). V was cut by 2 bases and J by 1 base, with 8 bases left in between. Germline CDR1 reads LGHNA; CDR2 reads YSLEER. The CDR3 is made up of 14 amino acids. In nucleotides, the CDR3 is TGCGCCAGCAGCCAAACGACAGGGAACACTGAAGCTTTCTTT. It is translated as CASSQTTGNTEAFF.

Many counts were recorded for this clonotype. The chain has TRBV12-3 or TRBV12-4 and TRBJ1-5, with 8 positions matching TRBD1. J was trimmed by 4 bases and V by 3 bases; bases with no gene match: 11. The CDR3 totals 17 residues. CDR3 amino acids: CASSFRDRDRSNQPQHF. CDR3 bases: TGTGCCAGCAGTTTTCGAGATCGGGACAGGTCGAATCAGCCCCAGCATTTT.

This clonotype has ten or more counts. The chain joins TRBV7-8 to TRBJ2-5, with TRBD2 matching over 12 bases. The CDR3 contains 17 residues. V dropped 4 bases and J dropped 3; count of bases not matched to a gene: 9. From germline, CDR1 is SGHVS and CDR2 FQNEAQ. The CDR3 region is CASSSPVLAGGKETQYF. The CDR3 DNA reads TGTGCCAGCAGCTCACCCGTACTAGCGGGAGGAAAAGAGACCCAGTACTTC. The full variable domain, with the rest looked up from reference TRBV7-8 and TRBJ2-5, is GAGVSQSPRYKVAKRGQDVALRCDPISGHVSLFWYQQALGQGPEFLTYFQNEAQLDKSGLPSDRFFAERPEGSVSTLKIQRTQQEDSAVYLCASSSPVLAGGKETQYFGPGTRLLVL.

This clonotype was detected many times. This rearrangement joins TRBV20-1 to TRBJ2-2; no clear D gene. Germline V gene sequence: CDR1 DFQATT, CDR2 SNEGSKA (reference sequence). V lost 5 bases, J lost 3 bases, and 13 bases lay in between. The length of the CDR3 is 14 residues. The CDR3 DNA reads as TGCAGTGCTCCCCCTGCCCCTGACACCGGGGAGCTGTTTTTT. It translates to CSAPPAPDTGELFF.

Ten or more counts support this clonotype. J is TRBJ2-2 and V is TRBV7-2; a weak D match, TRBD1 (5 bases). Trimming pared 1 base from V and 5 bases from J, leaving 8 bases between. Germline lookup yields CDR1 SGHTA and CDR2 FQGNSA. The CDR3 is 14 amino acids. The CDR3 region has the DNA TGTGCCAGCAGCTTAGAGACAGTTACCGGGGAGCTGTTTTTT. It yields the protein CASSLETVTGELFF.

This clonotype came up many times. This chain's CDR3 is CASGSPARGLNTEAFF. The CDR3 DNA sequence: TGTGCTAGTGGTTCCCCTGCCCGGGGCCTTAACACTGAAGCTTTCTTT. The V and J genes are TRBV12-5 and TRBJ1-1; weak D call: TRBD1 (5 bases). This CDR3 is built from 16 residues. Germline V gene lookup returns CDR1 LGHNT and CDR2 FRNRAP. The V end lost 4 bases, the J end lost 2 bases, and 17 bases lay between the germline ends.

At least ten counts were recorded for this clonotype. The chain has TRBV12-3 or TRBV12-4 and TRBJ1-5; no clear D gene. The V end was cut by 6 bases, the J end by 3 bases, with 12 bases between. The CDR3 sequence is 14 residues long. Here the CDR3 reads CASSFDGYNQPQHF. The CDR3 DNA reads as TGTGCCAGCAGCTTTGACGGATACAATCAGCCCCAGCATTTT.

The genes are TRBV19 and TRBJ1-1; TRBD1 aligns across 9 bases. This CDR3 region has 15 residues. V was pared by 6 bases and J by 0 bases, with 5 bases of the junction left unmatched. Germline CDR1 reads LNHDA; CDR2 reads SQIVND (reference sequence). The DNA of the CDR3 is TGTGCCAGTAGCAAACAGGGGGCTTTGAACACTGAAGCTTTCTTT. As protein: CASSKQGALNTEAFF.

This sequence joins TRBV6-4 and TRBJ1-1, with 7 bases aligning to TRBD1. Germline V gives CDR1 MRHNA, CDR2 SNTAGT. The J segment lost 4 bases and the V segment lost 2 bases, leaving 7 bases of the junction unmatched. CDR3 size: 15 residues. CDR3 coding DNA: TGTGCCAGCAGTGACCGGACAGGCGGGAGCACTGAAGCTTTCTTT. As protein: CASSDRTGGSTEAFF.